This entry lists 2 T cell receptor beta chains sequenced from one sample in a study of immune cell composition in non-small cell lung cancer. Normal lung sampling was at least 3 cm from the tumour, as distant as possible. Sequencing was performed with immunoSEQ multiplex PCR; in TCRdb, only in-frame clones are kept and a portion is missing. The sample records some 4,900 clones, roughly 72% being singletons. Sequenced: non-adjacent lung tissue. The receptors originated from a human donor with non-small cell lung cancer.

The chain is built from TRBV28 and TRBJ2-5; D is unresolved. Germline assignment: CDR1 MDHEN and CDR2 SYDVKM. V lost 4 bases and J lost 5, with 14 bases in between. The CDR3 is 14 residues long. The CDR3 sequence: CASSSPSLEETQYF. CDR3 nucleotides: TGTGCCAGCAGTTCCCCTAGTTTAGAGGAGACCCAGTACTTC.

The rearrangement joins TRBV7-2 to TRBJ1-2; D ambiguous. CDR3 length: 13 amino acids. V was shortened by 1 base and J by 8 bases, with 11 bases between the two germline ends. CDR1 is SGHTA, CDR2 FQGNSA, per germline. The CDR3 loop reads CASSLGVLWGYTF. CDR3 coding DNA: TGTGCCAGCAGCTTAGGTGTGCTATGGGGCTACACCTTC.